This T cell receptor (beta chain) was profiled in a study of blood T cell repertoires in COVID-19. The germline V gene has CDR1 SGHTA and CDR2 FQGTGA. This CDR3 has 13 residues. Trimming pared 5 bases from V and 2 bases from J, leaving 9 bases between. Generated by immunoSEQ multiplex PCR, the TCRdb table keeps only in-frame clones and is missing some. The sample includes 450,000 to 500,000 clones, over 75% of them seen just once. This TCR came from a human donor in a cohort sampled during active COVID-19. The chain employs TRBV7-3 and TRBJ2-5; D might be TRBD2 (5 bases). Source material: peripheral blood. The CDR3 reads CASSPTRQETQYF. CDR3 DNA: TGTGCCAGCAGCCCCACTAGACAAGAGACCCAGTACTTC.